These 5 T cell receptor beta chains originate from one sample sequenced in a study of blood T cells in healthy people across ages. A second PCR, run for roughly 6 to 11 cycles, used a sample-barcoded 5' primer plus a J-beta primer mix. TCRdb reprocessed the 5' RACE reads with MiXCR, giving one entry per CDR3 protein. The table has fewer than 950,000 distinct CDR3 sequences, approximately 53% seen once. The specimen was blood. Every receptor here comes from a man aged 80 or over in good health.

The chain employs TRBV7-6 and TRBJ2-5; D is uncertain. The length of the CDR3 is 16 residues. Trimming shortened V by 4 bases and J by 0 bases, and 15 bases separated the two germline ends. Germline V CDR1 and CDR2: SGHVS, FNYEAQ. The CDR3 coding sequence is TGTGCCAGCAGCTCCTCCGGAACACTGTACCAAGAGACCCAGTACTTC. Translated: CASSSSGTLYQETQYF.

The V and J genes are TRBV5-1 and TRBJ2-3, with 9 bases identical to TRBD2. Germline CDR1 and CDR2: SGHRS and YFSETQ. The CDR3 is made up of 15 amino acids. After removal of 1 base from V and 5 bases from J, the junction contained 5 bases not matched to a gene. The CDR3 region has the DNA TGCGCCAGCAGCTTGAGGCTAGCGGGAATAGATACGCAGTATTTT. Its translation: CASSLRLAGIDTQYF.

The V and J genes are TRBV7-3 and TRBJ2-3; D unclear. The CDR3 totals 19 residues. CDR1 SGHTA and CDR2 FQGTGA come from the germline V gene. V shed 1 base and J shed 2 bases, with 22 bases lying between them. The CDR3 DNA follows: TGTGCCAGCAGCTTAATACCAGCTCACGATGGCGACAACACAGATACGCAGTATTTT. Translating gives CASSLIPAHDGDNTDTQYF.

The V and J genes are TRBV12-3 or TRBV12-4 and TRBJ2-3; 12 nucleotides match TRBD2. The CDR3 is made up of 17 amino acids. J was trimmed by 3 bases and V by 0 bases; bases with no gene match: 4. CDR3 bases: TGTGCCAGCAGTTTAGCGGACGGACTAGCGGGGACAGATACGCAGTATTTT. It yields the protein CASSLADGLAGTDTQYF.

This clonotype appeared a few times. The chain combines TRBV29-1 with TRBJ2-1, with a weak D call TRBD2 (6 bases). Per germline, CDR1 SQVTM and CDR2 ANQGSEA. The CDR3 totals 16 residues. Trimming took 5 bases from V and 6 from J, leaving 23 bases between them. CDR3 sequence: CSVPGVGAQRGNEQFF. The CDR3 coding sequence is TGCAGCGTTCCGGGGGTGGGAGCCCAACGCGGCAATGAGCAGTTCTTC.